The rows below give T cell receptor beta chains drawn from one sample of a study of cytomegalovirus exposure and HLA in healthy donors. Data came from immunoSEQ multiplex PCR; TCRdb stores just in-frame clones and leaves some out. The sample comprises 160,000 or so clones, over 70% of which are singletons, and under 0.6% rests with the top ten. Sequenced input: PBMCs. The receptors shown here come from a woman aged 50 to 60 in good health and CMV-seronegative. The CDR3 runs from the conserved cysteine through the conserved F or W. The D gene is left open where the match is weak. Expanded clones are given a class, and other clones once, few, many or no size at all.

J: TRBJ1-2; size: NA; D: TRBD1; V: TRBV9; CDR3: CASSRGGDSRNYGYTF; DNA: TGTGCCAGCAGCCGCGGGGGGGACAGCCGAAACTATGGCTACACCTTC
J: TRBJ1-5; size: NA; D: NA; V: TRBV6-6; CDR3: CASRPDLRGQPQHF; DNA: TGTGCCAGCAGGCCTGACCTTAGGGGTCAGCCCCAGCATTTT
J: TRBJ2-2; size: NA; D: NA; V: TRBV4-2; CDR3: CASSLGTGATGELFF; DNA: TGTGCCAGCAGCTTGGGGACGGGAGCAACCGGGGAGCTGTTTTTT
J: TRBJ2-7; size: NA; D: TRBD1; V: TRBV6-5; CDR3: CATGQGREQYF; DNA: TGTGCCACCGGACAGGGTCGCGAGCAGTACTTC
J: TRBJ2-4; size: NA; D: NA; V: TRBV27; CDR3: CASSSISGVQTKNIQYF; DNA: TGTGCCAGCAGTTCCATATCAGGGGTTCAAACCAAAAACATTCAGTACTTC
J: TRBJ2-2; size: NA; D: TRBD2; V: TRBV7-3; CDR3: CASSRAGTSGTGELFF; DNA: TGTGCCAGCAGCCGGGCCGGGACTAGTGGAACCGGGGAGCTGTTTTTT
J: TRBJ2-2; size: few; D: NA; V: TRBV9; CDR3: CASSERQRTGELFF; DNA: TGTGCCAGCAGCGAGCGACAGAGAACCGGGGAGCTGTTTTTT
J: TRBJ2-5; size: NA; D: TRBD1; V: TRBV4-1; CDR3: CASSQGDRQETQYF; DNA: TGCGCCAGCAGCCAAGGGGACAGGCAAGAGACCCAGTACTTC
J: TRBJ1-3; size: NA; D: TRBD1; V: TRBV11-2; CDR3: CASRPLTSRGLAGNTIYF; DNA: TGTGCCAGCAGACCCTTAACTTCCAGGGGGTTAGCTGGAAACACCATATATTTT
J: TRBJ2-5; size: once; D: NA; V: TRBV7-8; CDR3: CASSRQIQETQYF; DNA: TGTGCCAGCAGTCGCCAGATTCAAGAGACCCAGTACTTC
J: TRBJ2-1; size: NA; D: NA; V: TRBV27; CDR3: CASSLGSHNEQFF; DNA: TGTGCCAGCAGTTTAGGCAGTCACAATGAGCAGTTCTTC
J: TRBJ2-1; size: few; D: TRBD2; V: TRBV19; CDR3: CASRRAGGSPWNEQFF; DNA: TGTGCCAGTAGAAGGGCCGGCGGGAGCCCTTGGAATGAGCAGTTCTTC
J: TRBJ2-7; size: NA; D: NA; V: TRBV10-3; CDR3: CAISESDREGEQYF; DNA: TGTGCCATCAGTGAGTCGGACAGGGAGGGCGAGCAGTACTTC
J: TRBJ2-7; size: NA; D: TRBD2; V: TRBV6-5; CDR3: CASSEGGRSREQYF; DNA: TGTGCCAGCAGCGAGGGCGGGAGAAGTAGGGAGCAGTACTTC
J: TRBJ2-5; size: NA; D: TRBD2; V: TRBV15; CDR3: CATSSLGRLAATEETQYF; DNA: TGTGCCACCAGCAGTTTGGGACGACTAGCGGCTACTGAAGAGACCCAGTACTTC
J: TRBJ2-7; size: NA; D: NA; V: TRBV11-3; CDR3: CASSSQWGSSYEQYF; DNA: TGTGCCAGCAGCTCCCAGTGGGGCAGCTCCTACGAGCAGTACTTC
J: TRBJ2-2; size: few; D: TRBD1; V: TRBV7-3; CDR3: CASSLRQGGTGELFF; DNA: TGTGCCAGCAGCTTAAGACAGGGCGGCACCGGGGAGCTGTTTTTT
J: TRBJ1-5; size: NA; D: NA; V: TRBV2; CDR3: CASNWAGELSQPQHF; DNA: TGTGCCAGCAATTGGGCAGGGGAATTAAGTCAGCCCCAGCATTTT
J: TRBJ2-4; size: once; D: TRBD1; V: TRBV5-6; CDR3: CASSWRQGINIQYF; DNA: TGTGCCAGCAGCTGGAGACAGGGGATAAACATTCAGTACTTC
J: TRBJ2-7; size: once; D: NA; V: TRBV30; CDR3: CAWSLATEQYF; DNA: TGTGCCTGGAGTCTAGCAACCGAGCAGTACTTC
J: TRBJ1-1; size: NA; D: NA; V: TRBV10-1; CDR3: CASRQGTNTEAFF; DNA: TGCGCCAGCAGACAGGGAACGAACACTGAAGCTTTCTTT
J: TRBJ1-2; size: NA; D: TRBD1; V: TRBV7-3; CDR3: CASSPRTGDGYTF; DNA: TGTGCCAGCAGCCCTCGGACAGGGGACGGCTACACCTTC
J: TRBJ2-1; size: NA; D: NA; V: TRBV10-3; CDR3: CAISDETRSNEQFF; DNA: TGTGCCATCAGTGACGAGACTAGGAGCAATGAGCAGTTCTTC
J: TRBJ2-7; size: NA; D: NA; V: TRBV29-1; CDR3: CSATGNLGEQYF; DNA: TGCAGCGCCACAGGGAACCTCGGCGAGCAGTACTTC
J: TRBJ1-3; size: NA; D: NA; V: TRBV5-4; CDR3: CASSSRSRGYSGNTIYF; DNA: TGTGCCAGCAGCTCACGTTCGAGGGGGTACTCTGGAAACACCATATATTTT
J: TRBJ2-3; size: few; D: NA; V: TRBV18; CDR3: CASSPPGTDTQYF; DNA: TGTGCCAGCTCACCACCCGGCACAGATACGCAGTATTTT
J: TRBJ2-7; size: few; D: NA; V: TRBV15; CDR3: CATSRDLRNEQYF; DNA: TGTGCCACCAGCAGAGATCTCAGAAACGAGCAGTACTTC
J: TRBJ2-1; size: few; D: TRBD1; V: TRBV7-3; CDR3: CASSYDRGSYNEQFF; DNA: TGTGCCAGCAGCTACGACAGGGGGTCCTACAATGAGCAGTTCTTC
J: TRBJ2-5; size: NA; D: NA; V: TRBV6-5; CDR3: CASSQTVLQETQYF; DNA: TGTGCCAGCAGCCAGACAGTCCTCCAAGAGACCCAGTACTTC
J: TRBJ2-7; size: NA; D: NA; V: TRBV9; CDR3: CASSVSGTVSGEQYF; DNA: TGTGCCAGCAGCGTTTCCGGGACTGTCTCCGGCGAGCAGTACTTC
J: TRBJ2-3; size: once; D: NA; V: TRBV2; CDR3: CASNSGLTDTQYF; DNA: TGTGCCAGCAATAGCGGTCTCACTGATACGCAGTATTTT
J: TRBJ1-3; size: NA; D: NA; V: TRBV6-1; CDR3: CASSGTYSGNTIYF; DNA: TGTGCCAGCAGCGGGACTTACTCTGGAAACACCATATATTTT
J: TRBJ2-5; size: NA; D: TRBD2; V: TRBV7-2; CDR3: CASRSTWAGEETQYF; DNA: TGTGCCAGCAGGTCGACTTGGGCGGGGGAAGAGACCCAGTACTTC
J: TRBJ1-2; size: NA; D: TRBD1; V: TRBV18; CDR3: CASSPGQGRAYGYTF; DNA: TGTGCCAGCTCACCCGGACAGGGAAGGGCCTATGGCTACACCTTC
J: TRBJ1-2; size: NA; D: NA; V: TRBV28; CDR3: CASSEGTYGYTF; DNA: TGTGCCAGCAGTGAGGGTACCTATGGCTACACCTTC
J: TRBJ2-5; size: NA; D: NA; V: TRBV5-1; CDR3: CASRVRETQYF; DNA: TGCGCCAGCAGAGTTAGAGAGACCCAGTACTTC
J: TRBJ2-7; size: NA; D: NA; V: TRBV28; CDR3: CASSFWSGAYEQYF; DNA: TGTGCCAGCAGTTTTTGGTCAGGGGCTTACGAGCAGTACTTC
J: TRBJ2-5; size: few; D: TRBD2; V: TRBV7-2; CDR3: CASSRTSGGLGYF; DNA: TGTGCCAGCAGCCGGACTAGCGGGGGGCTGGGGTACTTC
J: TRBJ2-3; size: NA; D: NA; V: TRBV9; CDR3: CASSVGTVSVDTQYF; DNA: TGTGCCAGCAGCGTAGGGACAGTGTCTGTAGATACGCAGTATTTT
J: TRBJ2-5; size: NA; D: TRBD1; V: TRBV27; CDR3: CASSPRDRGRETQYF; DNA: TGTGCCAGCAGTCCCAGGGACAGGGGACGGGAGACCCAGTACTTC
J: TRBJ1-1; size: NA; D: NA; V: TRBV7-8; CDR3: CASSTNPGTEAFF; DNA: TGTGCCAGCAGCACCAACCCGGGCACTGAAGCTTTCTTT
J: TRBJ2-7; size: NA; D: TRBD2; V: TRBV7-9; CDR3: CASSLGEGSGSEEQYF; DNA: TGTGCCAGCAGCTTAGGGGAGGGTAGCGGGTCTGAGGAGCAGTACTTC
J: TRBJ2-2; size: NA; D: NA; V: TRBV10-1; CDR3: CASSDLRYGELFF; DNA: TGCGCCAGCAGTGATCTCCGCTACGGGGAGCTGTTTTTT
J: TRBJ1-3; size: once; D: NA; V: TRBV9; CDR3: CASSVGADHSGNTIYF; DNA: TGTGCCAGCAGCGTAGGGGCAGATCACTCTGGAAACACCATATATTTT
J: TRBJ1-4; size: once; D: NA; V: TRBV18; CDR3: CASSPPTGGGEKLFF; DNA: TGTGCCAGCTCACCACCGACCGGGGGAGGAGAAAAACTGTTTTTT
J: TRBJ1-1; size: NA; D: NA; V: TRBV18; CDR3: CASSSSTGRVTEAFF; DNA: TGTGCCAGCTCATCGTCGACGGGAAGAGTCACTGAAGCTTTCTTT
J: TRBJ2-7; size: few; D: NA; V: TRBV7-2; CDR3: CASSLGINYEQYF; DNA: TGTGCCAGCAGCTTAGGGATAAACTACGAGCAGTACTTC
J: TRBJ2-3; size: NA; D: TRBD2; V: TRBV19; CDR3: CASSPEAGGVDTQYF; DNA: TGTGCCAGTAGTCCTGAAGCGGGGGGGGTGGATACGCAGTATTTT
J: TRBJ1-2; size: few; D: NA; V: TRBV15; CDR3: CATSRATANYGYTF; DNA: TGTGCCACCAGCAGAGCAACTGCAAACTATGGCTACACCTTC
J: TRBJ2-5; size: NA; D: TRBD1; V: TRBV5-5; CDR3: CASSRTGTGKETQYF; DNA: TGTGCCAGCAGCAGAACCGGGACAGGGAAAGAGACCCAGTACTTC
J: TRBJ2-1; size: NA; D: NA; V: TRBV5-1; CDR3: CASSLAQAGFYNEQFF; DNA: TGCGCCAGCAGCTTGGCTCAGGCGGGGTTCTACAATGAGCAGTTCTTC
J: TRBJ2-6; size: NA; D: NA; V: TRBV19; CDR3: CASRQGGSGANVLTF; DNA: TGTGCCAGTAGGCAGGGGGGATCTGGGGCCAACGTCCTGACTTTC
J: TRBJ1-4; size: NA; D: NA; V: TRBV19; CDR3: CASKTGSNEKLFF; DNA: TGTGCCAGTAAAACAGGCTCTAATGAAAAACTGTTTTTT
J: TRBJ1-5; size: NA; D: TRBD1; V: TRBV10-2; CDR3: CASSGTGVSNQPQHF; DNA: TGCGCCAGCAGTGGGACAGGAGTTAGCAATCAGCCCCAGCATTTT
J: TRBJ2-3; size: NA; D: NA; V: TRBV2; CDR3: CASIIFSTDTQYF; DNA: TGTGCCAGCATCATTTTTAGCACAGATACGCAGTATTTT